This is a list of T cell receptor beta chains from one sample in a study of human T cells and chemical hapten exposure. TCRdb recomputed calls from the RACE reads with MiXCR, one row per CDR3 protein. The sample has about 380,000 distinct CDR3 sequences, about 6.3% seen once. The sequenced sample was whole blood, obtained in connection with sensitization to the hapten diphenylcyclopropenone (DPC). The source of these receptors is a woman aged 18-35 years with alopecia areata. Some clones in this sample may be carry-over from other donors' samples. CDR3s include the opening cysteine and the closing phenylalanine or tryptophan. Fields, in order: V gene, CDR3 protein.

TRBV24-1,CATSSSDRGRADTQYF
TRBV6-2/TRBV6-3,CASSTEPQDEQFF
TRBV6-4,CASSKTGVITGELFF
TRBV7-8,CASSLARGASTDTQYF
TRBV3-1,CASSQAAVGPRSPLHF
TRBV20-1,CSARDGDAYQETQYF
TRBV5-1,CASSRDRGGSYNEQFF
TRBV5-4,CASSPPTGTVSRDTEAFF
TRBV14,CASSQVGASGTEAFF
TRBV6-5,CASSYTGSSETQYF
TRBV12-3/TRBV12-4,CASKAGVQGNQPQHF
TRBV20-1,CSTYSGTQYF